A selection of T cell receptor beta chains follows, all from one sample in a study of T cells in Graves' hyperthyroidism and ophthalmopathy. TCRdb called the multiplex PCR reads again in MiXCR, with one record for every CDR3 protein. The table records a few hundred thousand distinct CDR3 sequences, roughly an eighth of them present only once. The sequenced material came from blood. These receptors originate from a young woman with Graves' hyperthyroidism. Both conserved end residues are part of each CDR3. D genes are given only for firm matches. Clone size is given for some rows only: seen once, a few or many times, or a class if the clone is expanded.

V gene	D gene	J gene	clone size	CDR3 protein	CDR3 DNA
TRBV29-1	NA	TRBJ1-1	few	CSASGLNTEAFF	TGCAGCGCCTCAGGGCTTAACACTGAAGCTTTCTTT
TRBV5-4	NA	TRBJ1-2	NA	CTSSYGGSGGYTF	TGTACCAGCAGCTATGGGGGATCTGGTGGCTACACCTTC
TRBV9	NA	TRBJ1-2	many	CASSPNTYGYTF	TGTGCCAGCAGCCCCAACACCTATGGCTACACCTTC
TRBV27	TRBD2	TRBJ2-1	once	CASTKFARTSGDNEQFF	TGTGCCAGCACCAAATTCGCACGGACTAGCGGGGACAATGAGCAGTTCTTC
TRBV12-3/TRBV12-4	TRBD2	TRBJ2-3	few	CASSFNAGGPTDTQYF	TGTGCCAGCAGTTTTAATGCGGGAGGGCCCACAGATACGCAGTATTTT
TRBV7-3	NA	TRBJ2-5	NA	CASSLIYSETQYF	TGTGCCAGCAGCCTTATATACTCGGAGACCCAGTACTTC
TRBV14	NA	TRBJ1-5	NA	CASSLGNANQPQHF	TGTGCCAGCAGCCTTGGAAATGCCAATCAGCCCCAGCATTTT
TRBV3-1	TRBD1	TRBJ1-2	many	CASSYGQGDGYTF	TGTGCCAGCAGCTACGGACAGGGGGATGGCTACACCTTC
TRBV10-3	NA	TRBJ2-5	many	CAISETQTSRETQYF	TGTGCCATCAGTGAGACCCAAACTAGTCGGGAGACCCAGTACTTC
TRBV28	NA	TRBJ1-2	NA	CASSEAHYGYTF	TGTGCCAGCAGCGAAGCCCACTATGGCTACACCTTC
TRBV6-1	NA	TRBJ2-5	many	CASSRDGLAVGETQYF	TGTGCCAGCTCCAGGGACGGGTTAGCAGTCGGTGAGACCCAGTACTTC
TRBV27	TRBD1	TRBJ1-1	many	CASSLWGTAGEVNTEAFF	TGTGCCAGCAGTTTATGGGGGACAGCGGGGGAAGTGAACACTGAAGCTTTCTTT
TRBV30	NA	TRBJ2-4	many	CAWSVQGAKNIQYF	TGTGCCTGGAGTGTACAAGGTGCCAAAAACATTCAGTACTTC
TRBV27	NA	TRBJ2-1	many	CASTLRVPSYNEQFF	TGTGCCAGCACCTTAAGGGTCCCATCCTACAATGAGCAGTTCTTC
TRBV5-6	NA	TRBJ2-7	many	CASSLGGRTYEQYF	TGTGCCAGCAGCTTGGGTGGGAGAACGTACGAGCAGTACTTC
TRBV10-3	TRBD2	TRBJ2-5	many	CAISERGDGETQYF	TGTGCCATCAGTGAGCGGGGGGATGGTGAGACCCAGTACTTC
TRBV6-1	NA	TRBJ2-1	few	CASRLTTLDEQFF	TGTGCCAGCAGACTGACTACTTTGGATGAGCAGTTCTTC
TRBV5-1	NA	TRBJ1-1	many	CASSLELSTGNRAFF	TGCGCCAGCAGCTTGGAGTTATCTACAGGGAATCGGGCTTTCTTT
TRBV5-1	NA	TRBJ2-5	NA	CASSFDAGSETQYF	TGCGCCAGCAGCTTTGACGCCGGGTCTGAGACCCAGTACTTC
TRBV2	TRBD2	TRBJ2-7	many	CASNILAGVWEQYF	TGTGCCAGCAATATACTAGCGGGAGTTTGGGAGCAGTACTTC
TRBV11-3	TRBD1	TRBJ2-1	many	CASSGGRDRLSEQFF	TGTGCCAGCAGCGGGGGCCGGGACAGACTCAGTGAGCAGTTCTTC
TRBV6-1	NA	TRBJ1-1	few	CASSGPSRTEAFF	TGTGCCAGCAGTGGCCCCAGCAGGACTGAAGCTTTCTTT
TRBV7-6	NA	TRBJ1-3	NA	CASSLGPLSSGNTIYF	TGTGCCAGCAGCCTGGGGCCATTAAGCTCTGGAAACACCATATATTTT
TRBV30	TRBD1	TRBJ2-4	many	CAWSLPRGQTFLAKNIQYF	TGTGCCTGGAGTCTCCCCCGGGGACAGACTTTCCTAGCCAAAAACATTCAGTACTTC
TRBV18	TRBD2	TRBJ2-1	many	CASSEPGLAGGPYNEQFF	TGTGCCAGCTCAGAACCGGGACTAGCGGGAGGGCCCTACAATGAGCAGTTCTTC
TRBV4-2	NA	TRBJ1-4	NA	CASSQGHRDEKLFF	TGTGCCAGCAGCCAAGGGCACAGGGACGAAAAACTGTTTTTT
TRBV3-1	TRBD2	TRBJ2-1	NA	CASSRGRALYEQFF	TGTGCCAGCAGCCGCGGGAGGGCCCTCTATGAGCAGTTCTTC
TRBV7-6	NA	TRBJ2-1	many	CASSLGDPNEQFF	TGTGCCAGCAGCTTAGGTGATCCCAATGAGCAGTTCTTC
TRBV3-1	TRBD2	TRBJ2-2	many	CASRSSGIYTGELFF	TGTGCCAGCAGGTCTAGCGGGATCTATACCGGGGAGCTGTTTTTT
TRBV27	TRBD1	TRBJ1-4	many	CASSFGTGIEKLFF	TGTGCCAGCAGTTTTGGGACAGGCATTGAAAAACTGTTTTTT
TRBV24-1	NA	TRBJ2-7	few	CATSPTWGESDEQYF	TGTGCCACCAGTCCCACCTGGGGGGAATCTGACGAGCAGTACTTC
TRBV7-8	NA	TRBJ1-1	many	CASSLVGGADTEAFF	TGTGCCAGCAGCTTAGTAGGTGGGGCGGACACTGAAGCTTTCTTT
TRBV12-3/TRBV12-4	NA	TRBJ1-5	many	CASSPQGRSQPQHF	TGTGCCAGCAGTCCCCAGGGTCGGAGTCAGCCCCAGCATTTT
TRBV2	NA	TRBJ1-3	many	CASSVREGSGNTIYF	TGTGCCAGCAGTGTAAGAGAAGGCTCTGGAAACACCATATATTTT
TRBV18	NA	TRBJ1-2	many	CASSGDRYSYGYTF	TGTGCCAGCTCCGGGGACCGCTATTCCTATGGCTACACCTTC
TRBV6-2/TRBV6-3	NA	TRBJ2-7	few	CASSYSRAGGAYEQYF	TGTGCCAGCAGTTACTCGAGGGCCGGTGGCGCCTACGAGCAGTACTTC
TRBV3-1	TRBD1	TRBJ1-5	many	CASSQDDRVRYSNQPQHF	TGTGCCAGCAGCCAAGATGACAGGGTGCGGTATAGCAATCAGCCCCAGCATTTT
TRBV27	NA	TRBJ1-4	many	CASRMPGNEKLFF	TGTGCCAGTCGAATGCCAGGGAACGAAAAACTGTTTTTT